A selection of T cell receptor beta chains follows, all from one sample in a study of blood T cell repertoires in COVID-19. TCRdb keeps only in-frame clones here, not all; method: immunoSEQ multiplex PCR. The sample has some 280,000 clones; 89% are singletons. The sequencing input was peripheral blood. These receptors were taken from a middle-aged woman who had recovered from COVID-19. Each CDR3 is given with its conserved first and last residue. The D gene is left open where the match is weak. Size values are once, few and many counts, or a class for expanded clones, and some rows have none.

size: NA
J: TRBJ2-3
V: TRBV5-1
D: NA
DNA: TGCGCCAGCAGCCAGATGGTCACAGATACGCAGTATTTT
CDR3: CASSQMVTDTQYF

size: NA
J: TRBJ2-7
V: TRBV11-3
D: NA
DNA: TGTGCCAGCAGCTTAGGACAGGCAACCTACGAGCAGTACTTC
CDR3: CASSLGQATYEQYF

size: NA
J: TRBJ2-2
V: TRBV6-5
D: NA
DNA: TGTGCCAGCAGCTTACAGGGATCTAACACCGGGGAGCTGTTTTTT
CDR3: CASSLQGSNTGELFF

size: NA
J: TRBJ1-1
V: TRBV19
D: NA
DNA: TGTGCCAGTAGTATAACGGAACAGGCCGGGGGAGCTTTCTTT
CDR3: CASSITEQAGGAFF

size: NA
J: TRBJ2-1
V: TRBV27
D: TRBD2
DNA: TGTGCCAGCAGTTTACCCGGACTAGCGGGACGGGATGAGCAGTTCTTC
CDR3: CASSLPGLAGRDEQFF

size: NA
J: TRBJ2-7
V: TRBV4-2
D: TRBD2
DNA: TGTGCCAGCAGCCAAGATTATCCTAGCGGGAGGTCTCCTTCCTACGAGCAGTACTTC
CDR3: CASSQDYPSGRSPSYEQYF

size: NA
J: TRBJ2-3
V: TRBV27
D: NA
DNA: TGTGCCAGCAGTTTATTTAGCGAGAAGCACCGGATTCAGTATTTT
CDR3: CASSLFSEKHRIQYF

size: NA
J: TRBJ2-7
V: TRBV30
D: NA
DNA: TGTGCCTGGAGTCCTACGACAGGTTGGGCCCACGAGCAGTACTTC
CDR3: CAWSPTTGWAHEQYF

size: few
J: TRBJ2-7
V: TRBV2
D: TRBD1
DNA: TGTGCCAGCAGTGACAGGGGGCGCTCCTACGAGCAGTACTTC
CDR3: CASSDRGRSYEQYF

size: NA
J: TRBJ2-1
V: TRBV7-3
D: NA
DNA: TGTGCCAGCAGCTTCGGGGAGTCTACCCACAATGAGCAGTTCTTC
CDR3: CASSFGESTHNEQFF

size: NA
J: TRBJ2-1
V: TRBV27
D: NA
DNA: TGTGCCAGCAGTTTAGCCGTCGACTCCATTACCTACAATGAGCAGTTCTTC
CDR3: CASSLAVDSITYNEQFF

size: NA
J: TRBJ2-5
V: TRBV18
D: NA
DNA: TGTGCCAGCTCACCGGCCGGGCAAGAGACCCAGTACTTC
CDR3: CASSPAGQETQYF

size: NA
J: TRBJ2-3
V: TRBV11-3
D: NA
DNA: TGTGCCAGCAGCTTGGCGGCGGGACCCACAGATACGCAGTATTTT
CDR3: CASSLAAGPTDTQYF

size: NA
J: TRBJ2-7
V: TRBV3-1/TRBV3-2
D: NA
DNA: TGTGCCAGCAGCCAAGGCGTCTACGAGCAGTACTTC
CDR3: CASSQGVYEQYF

size: NA
J: TRBJ2-7
V: TRBV5-8
D: NA
DNA: TGTGCCAGCAGCCTGCGACAGACAGTCTACGAGCAGTACTTC
CDR3: CASSLRQTVYEQYF

size: NA
J: TRBJ1-1
V: TRBV3-1/TRBV3-2
D: TRBD1
DNA: TGTGCCAGCAGCATGACAGGGAGCGGCACTGAAGCTTTCTTT
CDR3: CASSMTGSGTEAFF

size: NA
J: TRBJ2-5
V: TRBV30
D: TRBD2
DNA: TGTGCCTGGAGTGATGGGAGGGCCCAAGAGACCCAGTACTTC
CDR3: CAWSDGRAQETQYF

size: NA
J: TRBJ2-3
V: TRBV27
D: NA
DNA: TGTGCCAGCAGGAATCTAGCTGGCGCAGATACGCAGTATTTT
CDR3: CASRNLAGADTQYF

size: NA
J: TRBJ2-2
V: TRBV30
D: TRBD2
DNA: TGTGCCTGGAGTGCGAGCGGGAGGGTTTTCGGGGAGCTGTTTTTT
CDR3: CAWSASGRVFGELFF

size: NA
J: TRBJ2-7
V: TRBV4-2
D: NA
DNA: TGTGCCAGCAGCCAAGATCTATCCGTGTCGAGCCGTCCCTACGAGCAGTACTTC
CDR3: CASSQDLSVSSRPYEQYF

size: NA
J: TRBJ2-1
V: TRBV7-6
D: TRBD2
DNA: TGTGCCAGCAGCTTAGCTACTAGCGGGAGTGGCAATGAGCAGTTCTTC
CDR3: CASSLATSGSGNEQFF

size: NA
J: TRBJ2-7
V: TRBV11-2
D: NA
DNA: TGTGCCAGCAGCTTTTCACAGGGATCCTACGAGCAGTACTTC
CDR3: CASSFSQGSYEQYF

size: NA
J: TRBJ2-5
V: TRBV28
D: TRBD1
DNA: TGTGCCAGCAGTTCCTCCGGGACAGGAGAAGAGACCCAGTACTTC
CDR3: CASSSSGTGEETQYF

size: NA
J: TRBJ2-1
V: TRBV4-1
D: TRBD2
DNA: TGCGCCAGCAGCCAACTCCAATTACTAGCGGGACTGGGGAATGAGCAGTTCTTC
CDR3: CASSQLQLLAGLGNEQFF

size: NA
J: TRBJ2-7
V: TRBV20-1
D: NA
DNA: TGCAGTGCTAGTGCCCCCCGTGGGGCCACGTACGAGCAGTACTTC
CDR3: CSASAPRGATYEQYF

size: NA
J: TRBJ2-5
V: TRBV9
D: TRBD2
DNA: TGTGCCAGCAGCGCTCTAGCGGGAGGGCCTGAGGAGACCCAGTACTTC
CDR3: CASSALAGGPEETQYF

size: NA
J: TRBJ2-7
V: TRBV7-2
D: TRBD1
DNA: TGTGCCAGCAGCCCAGGGGGACAGGGGTCCTACGAGCAGTACTTC
CDR3: CASSPGGQGSYEQYF

size: NA
J: TRBJ2-7
V: TRBV19
D: TRBD2
DNA: TGTGCCAGTAGTATCACGGCTAGCGGATACGAGCAGTACTTC
CDR3: CASSITASGYEQYF

size: once
J: TRBJ2-3
V: TRBV29-1
D: NA
DNA: TGCAGCGTCCGAGGACTATCCAACACAGATACGCAGTATTTT
CDR3: CSVRGLSNTDTQYF

size: NA
J: TRBJ2-3
V: TRBV5-4
D: NA
DNA: TGTGCCAGCAGCCCTGGGGGCGTAAGCACAGATACGCAGTATTTT
CDR3: CASSPGGVSTDTQYF

size: NA
J: TRBJ2-7
V: TRBV7-6
D: TRBD2
DNA: TGTGCCAGCAGCTCCGGACTAGCGGGAAGCTCCGAGCAGTACTTC
CDR3: CASSSGLAGSSEQYF

size: once
J: TRBJ1-5
V: TRBV5-6
D: NA
DNA: TGTGCCAGCAGCTTGTACGCGGGGGCCAATCAGCCCCAGCATTTT
CDR3: CASSLYAGANQPQHF

size: NA
J: TRBJ1-5
V: TRBV28
D: NA
DNA: TGTGCCAGTAGACAGCCGATAAATCAGCCCCAGCATTTT
CDR3: CASRQPINQPQHF

size: few
J: TRBJ1-6
V: TRBV3-1/TRBV3-2
D: NA
DNA: TGTGCCAGCAGCCAAGAAGTGGCCAGCTATAATTCACCCCTCCACTTT
CDR3: CASSQEVASYNSPLHF

size: NA
J: TRBJ1-1
V: TRBV19
D: TRBD1
DNA: TGTGCCAGTAGAAGGGACAGGGTGCAGAACACTGAAGCTTTCTTT
CDR3: CASRRDRVQNTEAFF

size: NA
J: TRBJ2-5
V: TRBV7-9
D: NA
DNA: TGTGCCAGCAGCTTCGGGACACTTCAAGAGACCCAGTACTTC
CDR3: CASSFGTLQETQYF